These 2 T cell receptor beta chains were all obtained from the same sample, sequenced in a study of blood T cell repertoires in COVID-19. TCRdb's copy holds only in-frame clones and misses some; the assay was immunoSEQ multiplex PCR. Among 150,000 to 200,000 clones listed, approximately 80% were seen once. Material: peripheral blood. Every receptor here comes from a man aged 55-75 years with acute or convalescent COVID-19.

This clone was found once. The V call is TRBV10-3, the J call TRBJ1-2; no reliable D call. This CDR3 comprises 12 residues. Between the trimmed V and J ends, which lost 3 bases and 5 bases, there was a span of 7 bases. Germline values: CDR1 ENHRY, CDR2 SYGVKD. CDR3 in amino acids: CAISETVYGYTF. CDR3 DNA: TGTGCCATCAGTGAAACAGTATATGGCTACACCTTC.

CDR3 sequence reads: CTSSQAGNYEQYF. DNA of the CDR3: TGCACCAGCAGCCAGGCAGGGAACTACGAGCAGTACTTC. This rearrangement joins TRBV1 to TRBJ2-7; the table gives TRBD1 as D, unverified against the DNA. TRBV1 represents a pseudogene. This CDR3 has 13 residues.